The source of this TCR beta chain is a study of low-dose radiotherapy and immunotherapy resistance in tumors. Background on the study: For Cohort 1, fractions of 0.5 Gy were given every 2 weeks, reaching 6.5 Gy overall. Doses delivered to Cohort 2 were 1 Gy per fraction every two weeks, amounting to 13 Gy over 26 weeks. Dosing of intravenous cyclophosphamide at 200 mg/m2 occurred every two weeks and took place one day prior to radiation and immunotherapy.

In its sample, this clonotype was seen many times. With a V-primer adapter and a constant-region primer, TCRs were amplified for 20 PCR cycles. In TCRdb, the reads were re-called with MiXCR into one record per CDR3 protein. The sample contains tens of thousands of distinct CDR3 sequences, about 12% of which appear only once. Time point in this sample: before trial treatment. Patients with advanced, tumor-infiltrating lymphocyte-negative solid tumors were eligible. This CDR3 comprises 14 residues. The ends were cut back, 1 base at V and 4 bases at J, with 11 bases in the middle. Germline V gene lookup returns CDR1 SGHRS and CDR2 YFSETQ.

The clonotype originates from a female donor with ovarian cancer. The specimen comprised PBMCs, sampled before treatment. The genes are TRBV5-1 and TRBJ1-1; no reliable D call. The CDR3 loop reads CASSLYGGSTEAFF. CDR3 DNA: TGCGCCAGCAGCTTGTATGGAGGGAGCACTGAAGCTTTCTTT.